Given below is one T cell receptor (beta chain) in context. This specimen belongs to a study of blood T cell repertoires in COVID-19. TCRdb's table, derived via immunoSEQ multiplex PCR, lists solely in-frame clones and lacks some. The profile shows about 220,000 clones, 75% to 90% of them singletons. Germline V gene lookup returns CDR1 KGHSH and CDR2 LQKENI. Germline trimming cut 1 base from V and 3 bases from J; bases unmatched to any gene: 7. The length of the CDR3 is 17 residues. The clonotype was recovered from a woman between 70 and 85 years old with COVID-19, enrolled during active disease. Sample: peripheral blood. This chain links TRBV18 with TRBJ2-3; the match to TRBD2 covers 10 bases. The CDR3 reads CASSPRASGSKTDTQYF. Here the CDR3 DNA reads TGTGCCAGCTCACCACGGGCTAGCGGGAGTAAAACAGATACGCAGTATTTT.